This T cell receptor (beta chain) stems from a study of Ad26.COV2.S vaccination and SARS-CoV-2 variants. Overall study: Participants got Ad26.COV2.S intramuscularly, once or twice 56 days apart.

General study findings and limits: Similar non-spike TCR breadth was seen in vaccine and placebo recipients.

Concerning this clone itself: The antigen is undetermined.

Treatment: roughly 20 received Ad26.COV2.S at low or high dose, single or two shots; 5 received placebo; per-sample allocation not given. At day 63 after the first vaccine or placebo injection, samples were drawn. Profiling relied on immunoSEQ multiplex PCR, and the TCRdb table lists in-frame clones only, not all of them. The data hold approximately 420,000 clones, with 88% observed a single time. Deletions cut 7 bases from V and 2 bases from J, with 15 bases between. Germline V lookup: CDR1 LNHDA, CDR2 SQIVND (reference sequence). This CDR3 has 14 residues. Source: peripheral blood, taken in a trial of Ad26.COV2.S vaccine versus placebo. This sequence originates from a person between 18 and 59 years old who received the Ad26.COV2.S COVID-19 vaccine or a placebo. The chain uses TRBV19 and TRBJ2-7; a possible D gene is TRBD1 (6 bases). The CDR3 is CASTPSGTTYEQYF. For the CDR3, the DNA is TGTGCCAGTACCCCGTCCGGGACAACCTACGAGCAGTACTTC.